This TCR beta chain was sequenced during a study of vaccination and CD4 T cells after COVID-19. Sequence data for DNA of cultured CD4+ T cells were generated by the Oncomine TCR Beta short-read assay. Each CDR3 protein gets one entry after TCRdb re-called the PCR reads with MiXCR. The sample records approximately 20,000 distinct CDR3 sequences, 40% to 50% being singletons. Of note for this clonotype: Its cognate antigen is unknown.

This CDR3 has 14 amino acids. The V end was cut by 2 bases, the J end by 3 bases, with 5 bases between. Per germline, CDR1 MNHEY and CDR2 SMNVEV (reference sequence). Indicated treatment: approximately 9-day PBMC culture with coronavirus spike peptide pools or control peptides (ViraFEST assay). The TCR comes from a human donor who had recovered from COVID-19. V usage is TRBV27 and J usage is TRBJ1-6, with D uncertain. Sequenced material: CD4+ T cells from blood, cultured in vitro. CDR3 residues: CASSLEVYNSPLHF. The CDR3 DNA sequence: TGTGCCAGCAGTTTAGAGGTCTATAATTCACCCCTCCACTTT.